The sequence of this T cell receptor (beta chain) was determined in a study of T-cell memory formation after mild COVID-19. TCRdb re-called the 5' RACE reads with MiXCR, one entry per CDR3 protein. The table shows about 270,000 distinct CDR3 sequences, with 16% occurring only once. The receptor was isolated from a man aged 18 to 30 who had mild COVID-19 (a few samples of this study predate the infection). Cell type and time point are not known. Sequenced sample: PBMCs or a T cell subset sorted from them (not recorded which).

The DNA of the CDR3 is TGTGCCAGCAGCTTAGCCCGGGAGAAGCAGTTCTTC. It yields the protein CASSLAREKQFF. This rearrangement joins TRBV7-2 to TRBJ2-1; perhaps TRBD2 as D (6 bases). V was clipped by 0 bases and J by 11 bases, with 8 bases between them. The CDR3 runs to 12 residues. CDR1 is SGHTA and CDR2 is FQGNSA in the germline V gene.